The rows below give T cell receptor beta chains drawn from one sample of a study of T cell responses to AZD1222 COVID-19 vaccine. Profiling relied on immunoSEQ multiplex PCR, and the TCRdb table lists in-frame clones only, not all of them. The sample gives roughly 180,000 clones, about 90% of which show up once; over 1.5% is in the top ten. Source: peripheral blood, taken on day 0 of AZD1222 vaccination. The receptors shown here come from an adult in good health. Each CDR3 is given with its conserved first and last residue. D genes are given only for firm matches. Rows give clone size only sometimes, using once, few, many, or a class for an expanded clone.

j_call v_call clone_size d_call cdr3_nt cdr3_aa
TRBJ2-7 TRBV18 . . TGTGCCAGCTCAACACCCGGGACGGGAGACTACGAGCAGTACTTC CASSTPGTGDYEQYF
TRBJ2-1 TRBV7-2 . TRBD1 TGTGCCAGCAGCTCAAGGACAGGGGAGAGAATCAATGAGCAGTTCTTC CASSSRTGERINEQFF
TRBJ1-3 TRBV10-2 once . TGCGCCAGCAGTCCTACAGGGTTCTCTGGAAACACCATATATTTT CASSPTGFSGNTIYF
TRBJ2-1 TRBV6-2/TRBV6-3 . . TGTGCCAGCAGTTCAGTCGGGGTAGACGATGGAATTGACAATGAGCAGTTCTTC CASSSVGVDDGIDNEQFF
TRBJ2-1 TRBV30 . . TGTGCCTGGAATCATGCTGAGTACTGGGCCTCGAATGAGCAGTTCTTC CAWNHAEYWASNEQFF
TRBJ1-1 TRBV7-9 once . TGTGCCAGCAGCTTAGCGCTGAAGGGGAACACTGAAGCTTTCTTT CASSLALKGNTEAFF
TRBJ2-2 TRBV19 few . TGTGCCAGTAAGATCTCGACAGGAAGGTTCCGGGAGCTGTTTTTT CASKISTGRFRELFF
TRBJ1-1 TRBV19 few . TGTGCCAGTAGTATGGGGCGCGTTGCGAACACTGAAGCTTTCTTT CASSMGRVANTEAFF
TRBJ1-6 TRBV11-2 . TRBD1 TGTGCCAGCAGCACAGACAGGGAAATCTATAATTCACCCCTCCACTTT CASSTDREIYNSPLHF
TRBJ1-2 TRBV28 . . TGTGCCAGCAGTTACCGGGTCCGGGAGGGCTACACCTTC CASSYRVREGYTF
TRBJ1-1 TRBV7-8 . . TGTGCCAGCAGCTCCGTAAGGGACGGGAACACTGAAGCTTTCTTT CASSSVRDGNTEAFF
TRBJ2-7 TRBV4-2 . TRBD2 TGTGCCAGCAGCCGTAGCGGGAGTTATTCCTTTACCAGCTCCTACGAGCAGTACTTC CASSRSGSYSFTSSYEQYF
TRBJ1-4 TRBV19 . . TGTGCCAGTAGCCGGGCGGGGTTCGGGGAAAAACTGTTTTTT CASSRAGFGEKLFF
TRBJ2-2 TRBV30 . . TGTGCCTGGGCCCTCGGGATCCCCACCGGGGAGCTGTTTTTT CAWALGIPTGELFF
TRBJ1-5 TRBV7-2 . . TGTGCCAGCAGCTTGACCGGCCAGCCCCAGCATTTT CASSLTGQPQHF
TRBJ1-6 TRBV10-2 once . TGCGCCAGCAGTGAGCGACGGGATAATTCACCCCTCCACTTT CASSERRDNSPLHF
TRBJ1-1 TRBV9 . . TGTGCCAGCAGCAAGAAAGAACTCTACACTGAAGCTTTCTTT CASSKKELYTEAFF
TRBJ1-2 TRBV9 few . TGTGCCAGCAGCCCGCGGACGGACCCTAACTATGGCTACACCTTC CASSPRTDPNYGYTF
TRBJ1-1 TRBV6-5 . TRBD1 TGTGCCAGCAGCGAGGGGACAGCGTCGAACACTGAAGCTTTCTTT CASSEGTASNTEAFF
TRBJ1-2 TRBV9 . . TGTGCCAGCAGCGTAGGGGTTGATCTGAGAGAAGGCTACACCTTC CASSVGVDLREGYTF
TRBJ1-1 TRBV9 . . TGTGCCAGCAGCGAGGGGCCCGGGCAGACCTCCACTGAAGCTTTCTTT CASSEGPGQTSTEAFF
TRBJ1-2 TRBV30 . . TGTGCCTGGAGTCTGGGGTATGGCTACACCTTC CAWSLGYGYTF
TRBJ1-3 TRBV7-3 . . TGTGCCAGCAGCCCCTTCGGGCCGCTCTCTGGAAACACCATATATTTT CASSPFGPLSGNTIYF
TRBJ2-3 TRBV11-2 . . TGTGCCAGCAGCGGATACGAATGGGGTAGGGATACGCAGTATTTT CASSGYEWGRDTQYF
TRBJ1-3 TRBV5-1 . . TGCGCCAGTAAAGATGGACCCGGAGCTGGAAACACCATATATTTT CASKDGPGAGNTIYF